The rows below give T cell receptor beta chains drawn from one sample of a study of blood T cell repertoires in COVID-19. Sequencing was performed with immunoSEQ multiplex PCR; in TCRdb, only in-frame clones are kept and a portion is missing. This sample has about 90,000 clones, with 75% to 90% found just once. The sequenced sample was peripheral blood. These receptors all stem from a woman between 65 and 79 years old with acute or convalescent COVID-19. CDR3s include the opening cysteine and the closing phenylalanine or tryptophan. A D gene is named only where the DNA matches it firmly. Some rows mark clone size as missing; the rest say once, few, many or name a class of expanded clone.

V gene: TRBV23-1
D gene: .
clone size: .
J gene: TRBJ1-1
CDR3 protein: CARYREGNTEAFF
CDR3 DNA: TGCGCCAGGTACAGGGAGGGGAACACTGAAGCTTTCTTT

V gene: TRBV2
D gene: TRBD1
clone size: few
J gene: TRBJ1-5
CDR3 protein: CASSATGDQPQHF
CDR3 DNA: TGTGCCAGCAGTGCGACAGGGGATCAGCCCCAGCATTTT

V gene: TRBV4-1
D gene: .
clone size: few
J gene: TRBJ1-1
CDR3 protein: CASSQDQMNTEAFF
CDR3 DNA: TGCGCCAGCAGCCAAGATCAGATGAACACTGAAGCTTTCTTT

V gene: TRBV6-5
D gene: TRBD1
clone size: .
J gene: TRBJ2-2
CDR3 protein: CASSDRGRSTGELFF
CDR3 DNA: TGTGCCAGCAGCGACAGGGGGCGAAGCACCGGGGAGCTGTTTTTT

V gene: TRBV9
D gene: TRBD2
clone size: .
J gene: TRBJ2-2
CDR3 protein: CASSVGLAGHTGELFF
CDR3 DNA: TGTGCCAGCAGCGTAGGGCTAGCGGGACACACCGGGGAGCTGTTTTTT

V gene: TRBV7-3
D gene: .
clone size: .
J gene: TRBJ1-6
CDR3 protein: CASSFNNSPLHF
CDR3 DNA: TGTGCCAGCAGCTTCAATAATTCACCCCTCCACTTT

V gene: TRBV28
D gene: TRBD1
clone size: .
J gene: TRBJ1-4
CDR3 protein: CASSPDRGFGEKLFF
CDR3 DNA: TGTGCCAGCAGTCCGGACAGGGGGTTTGGAGAAAAACTGTTTTTT

V gene: TRBV5-1
D gene: .
clone size: .
J gene: TRBJ2-1
CDR3 protein: CASSLGQENYNEQFF
CDR3 DNA: TGCGCCAGCAGCTTGGGACAGGAGAATTACAATGAGCAGTTCTTC

V gene: TRBV5-1
D gene: TRBD1
clone size: .
J gene: TRBJ1-1
CDR3 protein: CASSSGQGSSFSEAFF
CDR3 DNA: TGCGCCAGCAGCTCGGGACAGGGCAGTTCTTTCTCTGAAGCTTTCTTT

V gene: TRBV19
D gene: .
clone size: .
J gene: TRBJ1-6
CDR3 protein: CASRKTGSSYNSPLHF
CDR3 DNA: TGTGCCAGTAGGAAAACAGGGTCCTCCTATAATTCACCCCTCCACTTT

V gene: TRBV2
D gene: .
clone size: once
J gene: TRBJ1-1
CDR3 protein: CASSVWGQNTEAFF
CDR3 DNA: TGTGCCAGCAGTGTATGGGGACAGAACACTGAAGCTTTCTTT

V gene: TRBV7-8
D gene: .
clone size: few
J gene: TRBJ1-6
CDR3 protein: CASSLEVEAPLHF
CDR3 DNA: TGTGCCAGCAGCTTAGAGGTGGAGGCACCCCTCCACTTT

V gene: TRBV27
D gene: .
clone size: .
J gene: TRBJ1-2
CDR3 protein: CASSLSHAVGGYTF
CDR3 DNA: TGTGCCAGCAGTTTATCCCACGCGGTAGGTGGCTACACCTTC

V gene: TRBV5-4
D gene: TRBD2
clone size: .
J gene: TRBJ2-5
CDR3 protein: CASSLIGGGETQYF
CDR3 DNA: TGTGCCAGCAGCTTGATTGGCGGGGGAGAGACCCAGTACTTC

V gene: TRBV28
D gene: TRBD2
clone size: .
J gene: TRBJ2-2
CDR3 protein: CASSLRASGRIGELFF
CDR3 DNA: TGTGCCAGCAGTTTGAGGGCTAGCGGGAGAATCGGGGAGCTGTTTTTT

V gene: TRBV5-1
D gene: TRBD2
clone size: few
J gene: TRBJ2-2
CDR3 protein: CASSLAGAFGLDGNTGELFF
CDR3 DNA: TGCGCCAGCAGCTTGGCTGGGGCTTTTGGACTAGATGGAAACACCGGGGAGCTGTTTTTT

V gene: TRBV6-5
D gene: .
clone size: .
J gene: TRBJ1-4
CDR3 protein: CASTNPGTGEKLFF
CDR3 DNA: TGTGCCAGCACCAACCCCGGGACTGGTGAAAAACTGTTTTTT

V gene: TRBV7-6
D gene: .
clone size: once
J gene: TRBJ2-3
CDR3 protein: CASSLAGGATDTQYF
CDR3 DNA: TGTGCCAGCAGCTTAGCAGGGGGGGCAACAGATACGCAGTATTTT

V gene: TRBV19
D gene: TRBD2
clone size: once
J gene: TRBJ2-7
CDR3 protein: CASSPSGTYEQYF
CDR3 DNA: TGTGCCAGTAGTCCTAGCGGAACCTACGAGCAGTACTTC

V gene: TRBV6-5
D gene: .
clone size: .
J gene: TRBJ2-1
CDR3 protein: CASSYYGGGGNNEQFF
CDR3 DNA: TGTGCCAGCAGTTACTACGGGGGAGGAGGGAACAATGAGCAGTTCTTC

V gene: TRBV5-1
D gene: TRBD1
clone size: .
J gene: TRBJ1-2
CDR3 protein: CASSLGAQGAYGYTF
CDR3 DNA: TGCGCCAGCAGCTTGGGGGCACAGGGGGCGTATGGCTACACCTTC

V gene: TRBV7-7
D gene: TRBD1
clone size: .
J gene: TRBJ2-5
CDR3 protein: CASSLARGPQETQYF
CDR3 DNA: TGTGCCAGCAGCTTAGCAAGGGGGCCACAAGAGACCCAGTACTTC

V gene: TRBV5-4
D gene: TRBD1
clone size: .
J gene: TRBJ1-2
CDR3 protein: CVWDRDLNYGYTF
CDR3 DNA: TGTGTATGGGACAGGGATCTTAACTATGGCTACACCTTC

V gene: TRBV18
D gene: .
clone size: .
J gene: TRBJ1-2
CDR3 protein: CASSPLRGTNYGYTF
CDR3 DNA: TGTGCCAGCTCACCCCTGAGGGGGACTAACTATGGCTACACCTTC